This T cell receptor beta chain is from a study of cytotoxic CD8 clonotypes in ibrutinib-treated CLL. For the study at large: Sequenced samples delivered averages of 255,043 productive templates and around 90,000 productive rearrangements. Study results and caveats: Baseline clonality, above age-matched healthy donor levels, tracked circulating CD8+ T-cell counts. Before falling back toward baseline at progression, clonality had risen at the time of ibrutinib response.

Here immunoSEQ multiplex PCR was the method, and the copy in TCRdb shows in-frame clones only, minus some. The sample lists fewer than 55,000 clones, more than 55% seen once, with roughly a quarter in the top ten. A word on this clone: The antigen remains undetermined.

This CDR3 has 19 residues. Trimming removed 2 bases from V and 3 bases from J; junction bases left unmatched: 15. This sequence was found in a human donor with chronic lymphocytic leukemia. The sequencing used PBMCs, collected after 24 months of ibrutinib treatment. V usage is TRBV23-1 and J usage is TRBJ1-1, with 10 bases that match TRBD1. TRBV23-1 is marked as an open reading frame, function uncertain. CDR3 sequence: CASSQKGPGQGTKDTEAFF. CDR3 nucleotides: TGCGCCAGCAGTCAAAAGGGACCGGGACAGGGGACAAAGGACACTGAAGCTTTCTTT.